The clone carrying this T cell receptor (beta chain) has more than one count but fewer than ten. This sample is part of a study of CD8+ T cells in alopecia areata. Study information: Tofacitinib administration to treated patients was oral, at 5 to 10 mg twice daily. The protocol delivered tofacitinib for 6 to 18 months, then withdrew it for 6 months.

RNA extraction was followed by reverse transcription into cDNA, which acted as the sequencing template. Clones were read by immunoSEQ multiplex PCR, and TCRdb kept only the in-frame ones, dropping some. The table has some 110,000 clones, 30% to 40% seen once; the top ten hold approximately 2.8%. CDR1 and CDR2 (germline): SEHNR, FQNEAQ (reference sequence). With 2 bases removed from V and 11 bases from J, the gap between germline ends came to 28 bases. The length of the CDR3 is 18 residues. The V call is TRBV7-9, the J call TRBJ2-1; a weak D match, TRBD2 (6 bases). The sequenced material came from CD4+ T cells sorted from blood. The sequence derives from a human donor with alopecia areata. The CDR3 spells CASSLRRGSTREMEKQFF. In DNA, the CDR3 is TGTGCCAGCAGCTTAAGGCGGGGTAGCACCCGGGAGATGGAAAAGCAGTTCTTC.